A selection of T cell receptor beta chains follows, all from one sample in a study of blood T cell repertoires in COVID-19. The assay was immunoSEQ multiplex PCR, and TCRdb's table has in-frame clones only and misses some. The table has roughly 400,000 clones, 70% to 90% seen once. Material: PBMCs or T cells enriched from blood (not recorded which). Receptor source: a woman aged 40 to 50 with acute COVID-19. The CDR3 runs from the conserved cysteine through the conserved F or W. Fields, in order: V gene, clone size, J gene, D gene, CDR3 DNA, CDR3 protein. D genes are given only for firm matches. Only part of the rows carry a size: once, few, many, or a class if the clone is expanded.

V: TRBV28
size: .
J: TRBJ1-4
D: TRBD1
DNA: TGTGCCAGCAGTCCAACAGGGGAGCGGGTAGGCGAAAAACTGTTTTTT
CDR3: CASSPTGERVGEKLFF

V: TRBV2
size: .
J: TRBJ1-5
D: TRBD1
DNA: TGTGCCAGCAGTGGGACAGGGGGTAGCAATCAGCCCCAGCATTTT
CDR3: CASSGTGGSNQPQHF

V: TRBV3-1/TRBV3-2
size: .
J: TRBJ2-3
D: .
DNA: TGTGCCAGCAGCCAATTTGGGCCAGATACGCAGTATTTT
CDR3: CASSQFGPDTQYF

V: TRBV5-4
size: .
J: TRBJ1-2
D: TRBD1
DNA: TGTGCCAGCAGCTTGTCGGGACAGCTTGATGGCTACACCTTC
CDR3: CASSLSGQLDGYTF

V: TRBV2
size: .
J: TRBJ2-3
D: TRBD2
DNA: TGTGCCAGCAGTGAAGGCGGGGGGAGAAATACGCAGTATTTT
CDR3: CASSEGGGRNTQYF

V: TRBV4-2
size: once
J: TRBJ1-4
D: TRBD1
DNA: TGTGCCAGCAGCCGTAAACCGCCGGGACAGGGCAATGAAAAACTGTTTTTT
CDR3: CASSRKPPGQGNEKLFF

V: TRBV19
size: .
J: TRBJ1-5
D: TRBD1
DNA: TGTGCCAGTAGTGCACAGGGACAGGGAAGAGGTCTTCGGAATCAGCCCCAGCATTTT
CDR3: CASSAQGQGRGLRNQPQHF

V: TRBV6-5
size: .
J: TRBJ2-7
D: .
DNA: TGTGCCAGCAGTTACTCGTTCTCCGGGTCCTACGAGCAGTACTTC
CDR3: CASSYSFSGSYEQYF

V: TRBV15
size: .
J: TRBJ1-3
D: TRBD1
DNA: TGTGCCACCAGCAGAGACAGGGGGTCAGGAAACACCATATATTTT
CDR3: CATSRDRGSGNTIYF

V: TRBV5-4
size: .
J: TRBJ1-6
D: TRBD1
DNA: TGTGCCAGCAGCTCTACTCTACAGGGGGCGCACGGATCACCCCTCCACTTT
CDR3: CASSSTLQGAHGSPLHF

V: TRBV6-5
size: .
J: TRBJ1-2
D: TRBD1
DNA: TGTGCCAGCAGCCGGACAGACAGGGGCAATTATGGCTACACCTTC
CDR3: CASSRTDRGNYGYTF

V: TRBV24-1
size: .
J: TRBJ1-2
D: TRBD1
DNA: TGTGCCACCAGTGATCCGGGACAGGGGGCGGGTGGCTACACCTTC
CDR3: CATSDPGQGAGGYTF

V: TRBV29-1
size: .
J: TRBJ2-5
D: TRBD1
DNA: TGCAGCGTTGAAAGGACAGGTTCACAAGAGACCCAGTACTTC
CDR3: CSVERTGSQETQYF

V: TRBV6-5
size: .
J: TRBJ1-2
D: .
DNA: TGTGCCAGCAGCGTCCAGGGTGGAGTCGGCTACACCTTC
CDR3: CASSVQGGVGYTF

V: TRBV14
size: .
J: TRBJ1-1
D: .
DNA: TGTGCCAGCAGCCAAGATTACGGGTTTGACACTGAAGCTTTCTTT
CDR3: CASSQDYGFDTEAFF

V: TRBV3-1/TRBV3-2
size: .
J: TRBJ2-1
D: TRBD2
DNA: TGTGCCAGCAGCCAAGACCTGACTAGCGTTAGCTCCTACAATGAGCAGTTCTTC
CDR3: CASSQDLTSVSSYNEQFF

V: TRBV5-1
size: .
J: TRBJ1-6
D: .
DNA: TGCGCCAGCAGCTTGGCCAACCCAGGAGGCAATTCACCCCTCCACTTT
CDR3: CASSLANPGGNSPLHF

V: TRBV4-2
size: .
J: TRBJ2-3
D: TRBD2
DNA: TGTGCCAGCAGCCAAAACCCCTCTAGCGGGGGGGCCGGAGATACGCAGTATTTT
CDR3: CASSQNPSSGGAGDTQYF

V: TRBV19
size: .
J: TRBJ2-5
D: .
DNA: TGTGCCAGTAGTAGACAGATGCAAGAGACCCAGTACTTC
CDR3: CASSRQMQETQYF

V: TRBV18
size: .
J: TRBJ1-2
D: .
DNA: TGTGCCAGCTCGCCCCTGGGTGGAGGGAAGGAAGGCTACACCTTC
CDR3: CASSPLGGGKEGYTF

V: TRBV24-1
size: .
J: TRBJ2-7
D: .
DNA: TGTGCCACCAGTGAAAGTGGACAGAGCTCCTACGAGCAGTACTTC
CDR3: CATSESGQSSYEQYF

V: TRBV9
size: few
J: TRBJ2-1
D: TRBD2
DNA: TGTGCCAGCAGCGTAGTAGGCGGGGCCGGGAGGGGAGAGCAGTTCTTC
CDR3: CASSVVGGAGRGEQFF

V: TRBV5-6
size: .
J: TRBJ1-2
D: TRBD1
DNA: TGTGCCAGCAGCATGGACAGGGCGCTCTATGGCTACACCTTC
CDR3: CASSMDRALYGYTF

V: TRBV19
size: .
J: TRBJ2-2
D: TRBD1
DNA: TGTGCCAGTAGTATACAGGGTGGGGACAGGGTCCCCGGGGAGCTGTTTTTT
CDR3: CASSIQGGDRVPGELFF

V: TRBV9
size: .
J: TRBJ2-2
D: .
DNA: TGTGCCAGCAGCCCCCGCCGGGGGAGAAACACCGGGGAGCTGTTTTTT
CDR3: CASSPRRGRNTGELFF

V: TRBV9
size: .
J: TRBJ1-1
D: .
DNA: TGTGCCAGCAGCGTCGAACTCCGGACTGAAGCTTTCTTT
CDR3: CASSVELRTEAFF

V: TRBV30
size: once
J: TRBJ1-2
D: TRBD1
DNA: TGTGCCTGGAGTGGCCGGGGGACAGGGGACGGCTACACCTTC
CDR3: CAWSGRGTGDGYTF

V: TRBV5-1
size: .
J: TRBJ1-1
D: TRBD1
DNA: TGCGCCAGCAGCTTTGGACAGGGGGCTACTGAAGCTTTCTTT
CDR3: CASSFGQGATEAFF

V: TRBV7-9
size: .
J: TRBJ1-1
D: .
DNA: TGTGCCAGCAGCTTAGACACGGGAGGGAACACTGAAGCTTTCTTT
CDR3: CASSLDTGGNTEAFF

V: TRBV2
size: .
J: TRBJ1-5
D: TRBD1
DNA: TGTGCCAGCAGCGGAACAGGGGAAGGTCAGCCCCAGCATTTT
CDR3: CASSGTGEGQPQHF

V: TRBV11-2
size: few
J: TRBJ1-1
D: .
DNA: TGTGCCAGCAGCAAAGCCGCGGGGGGCACTGAAGCTTTCTTT
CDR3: CASSKAAGGTEAFF

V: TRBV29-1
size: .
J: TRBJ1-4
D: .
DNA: TGCAGCGTATCGATACAGGATGAAAAACTGTTTTTT
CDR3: CSVSIQDEKLFF

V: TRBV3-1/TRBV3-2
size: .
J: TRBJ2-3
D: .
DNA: TGTGCCAGCAGCCAGGTTCGGGGTTCGGGCACAGATACGCAGTATTTT
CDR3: CASSQVRGSGTDTQYF

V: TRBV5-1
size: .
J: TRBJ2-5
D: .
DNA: TGCGCCAGCAGCTTGGCTCTTCGGGAGACCCAGTACTTC
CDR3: CASSLALRETQYF

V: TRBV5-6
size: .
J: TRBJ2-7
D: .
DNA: TGTGCCAGCAGCTTATACAGGGCCTACGAGCAGTACTTC
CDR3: CASSLYRAYEQYF

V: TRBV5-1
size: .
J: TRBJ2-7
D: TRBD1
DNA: TGCGCCAGCAGCTTAGGGGGACAGTCCTACGAGCAGTACTTC
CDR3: CASSLGGQSYEQYF

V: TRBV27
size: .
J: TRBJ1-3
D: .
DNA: TGTGCCAGCAGTTCGTGGGGGGGCCCTGGAAACACCATATATTTT
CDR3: CASSSWGGPGNTIYF

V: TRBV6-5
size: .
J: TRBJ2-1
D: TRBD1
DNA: TGTGCCAGCACCGCCGGGACAGTTCCTTGGGATGAGCAGTTCTTC
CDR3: CASTAGTVPWDEQFF

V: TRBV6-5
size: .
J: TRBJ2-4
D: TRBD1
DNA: TGTGCCAGCAATCGGGGCACAGGGGAAAACATTCAGTACTTC
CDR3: CASNRGTGENIQYF